These 6 T cell receptor beta chains originate from one sample sequenced in a study of CD8 T cells in Susac syndrome. RNA was extracted with the RNeasy kit, and a quantity of about 0.45 to 1 ug was reverse transcribed using random hexamers. Each CDR3 protein is one row after TCRdb ran MiXCR on the immunoSEQ multiplex PCR reads. The sample lists about 150,000 distinct CDR3 sequences, approximately 94% seen once, with approximately 0.09% in the top ten. Input material: CD4+ T cells from PBMCs. These receptors originate from a human donor with multiple sclerosis.

The chain employs TRBV12-3 or TRBV12-4 and TRBJ2-2, with no clear D. This CDR3 has 13 amino acids. V lost 8 bases and J 6 bases, leaving 13 bases between the germline ends. CDR3 in amino acids: CASSSTEAGELFF. The CDR3 DNA follows: TGTGCCAGCTCTTCTACAGAGGCCGGGGAGCTGTTTTTT.

V is TRBV4-1 and J is TRBJ2-4; D could derive from TRBD1 or TRBD2 (5 bases each). V lost 2 bases and J lost 0, with 11 bases in between. This CDR3 contains 16 residues. Germline V gives CDR1 MGHRA, CDR2 YSYEKL. The CDR3 reads CASSQWGPKAKNIQYF. CDR3 DNA sequence: TGCGCCAGCAGCCAATGGGGACCCAAAGCCAAAAACATTCAGTACTTC.

The chain combines TRBV7-9 with TRBJ2-3; 7 bases align to TRBD1. Losses at the gene ends were 8 bases for V and 3 bases for J; bases not matched to a gene: 5. CDR3 size: 13 residues. The germline CDR1 and CDR2 sequences are SEHNR and FQNEAQ (reference sequence). CDR3 loop: CASSSGGTDTQYF. CDR3 DNA: TGTGCCAGCTCGTCAGGGGGTACAGATACGCAGTATTTT.

The V gene is TRBV5-1, the J gene TRBJ1-6; TRBD1 agrees at 10 bases. Germline values: CDR1 SGHRS, CDR2 YFSETQ. Trimming removed 4 bases from V and 9 bases from J; junction bases left unmatched: 7. This CDR3 has 15 residues. CDR3 bases: TGCGCCAGCAGCCGGGGACAGGGGATCGGTTCACCCCTCCACTTT. It codes for CASSRGQGIGSPLHF.

The rearrangement uses TRBV2 and TRBJ1-2, with D hard to call. The CDR3 covers 12 residues. V lost 6 bases to trimming and J lost 8 bases, with 13 bases between them. Germline assignment: CDR1 SNHLY and CDR2 FYNNEI. CDR3 DNA sequence: TGTGCCAGCAGCAGACCCCCTGAGGGCTACACCTTC. It translates to CASSRPPEGYTF.

This chain links TRBV6-2 or TRBV6-3 with TRBJ2-7; 7 nucleotides match TRBD2. Per germline, CDR1 MNHEY and CDR2 SVGEGT. The CDR3 runs to 13 residues. J was trimmed by 1 base and V by 6 bases; bases with no gene match: 3. CDR3 nucleotides: TGTGCCAGCAGGCTAGCGGTTTCCTACGAGCAGTACTTC. Translation gives CASRLAVSYEQYF.